This T cell receptor (beta chain) comes out of a study of molecular identifiers for immune sequencing clone quantification. As concerns this clonotype: A read error may produce the germline difference seen at one junction end.

The CDR3 contains 18 residues. Germline V gene data show CDR1 as MDHEN and CDR2 as SYDVKM. In preparing bulk TCR libraries, previously described methods and listed TCR primers were used. One entry per CDR3 protein results from TCRdb running MiXCR on the PCR reads. The sample lists some 680,000 distinct CDR3 sequences, less than 30% seen once, with 0.78% in the top ten. The specimen was naive CD8+ T cells from blood, with Jurkat cell RNA spiked in. Subset defined: FACS-sorted CD8+CD4-CCR7+CD45RA+ naive T cells. This sequence was found in a human donor in good health. Some libraries in this study had Jurkat cell RNA spiked in. The rearrangement uses TRBV28 and TRBJ2-2; the D gene could be TRBD1 or TRBD2 (6 bases each). CDR3 DNA: TGTGCCACCAGTTGGAGGGGGATGACCTTTGGTTACACCGGGGAGCTGTTTTTT. Amino acids: CATSWRGMTFGYTGELFF.